The sample holds many counts of the clone carrying this TCR beta chain. This entry is derived from a study of spatial heterogeneity in lung cancer. J lost 6 bases, V lost 4 bases, and 7 bases had no gene match. Germline CDR1 is MNHEY and CDR2 is SVGAGI. The CDR3 length is 15 residues. Every molecule of TCR cDNA had its own unique molecular identifier. TCRdb re-called the 5' RACE reads with MiXCR, one entry per CDR3 protein. In the table there are fewer than 20,000 distinct CDR3 sequences, approximately 18% of which are singletons. As to time point: sample taken at primary tumor resection. Unsorted whole RNA samples from tumor, nontumor lung or frozen PBMC were sequenced.

The chain has TRBV6-5 and TRBJ2-1, with TRBD1 matching over 9 bases. This specimen consisted of PBMCs, obtained at surgery. The TCR comes from a male donor with early-stage non-small cell lung cancer. CDR3 sequence: CASSSRDRVANEQFF. The CDR3 bases are TGTGCCAGCAGTTCCCGGGACAGGGTGGCCAATGAGCAGTTCTTC.